The rows below give T cell receptor beta chains drawn from one sample of a study of OX40 agonist ivuxolimab in advanced cancers. Libraries were prepared by immunoSEQ multiplex PCR; TCRdb keeps only in-frame clonotypes and omits some of them. The sample records 40,000 to 60,000 clones, 80% to 85% being singletons. Sample: CD4+ or CD8+ T cells sorted from blood, taken in a trial of the OX40 agonist ivuxolimab. The receptors derive from an adult with an advanced solid tumor such as melanoma, head and neck, liver or kidney cancer. CDR3s leave out the opening cysteine and the closing phenylalanine or tryptophan. Expanded clones are given a class, and other clones once, few, many or no size at all.

V,J,size,CDR3
TRBV5-6,TRBJ2-7,NA,ASSLVDSYEQY
TRBV7-8,TRBJ1-2,NA,ASSPTTTFRRGYT
TRBV10-2,TRBJ1-6,NA,ASSDGLRVENSPLH
TRBV30,TRBJ2-2,NA,AWSGRGPGELF
TRBV2,TRBJ2-2,NA,ASSQNGRAGAGELF
TRBV6-5,TRBJ2-5,NA,ASSLTYRGIQETQY
TRBV19,TRBJ1-5,few,ASRDTYIQPQH
TRBV4-3,TRBJ2-4,few,ASSQDAGGTLAKNIQY
TRBV9,TRBJ2-1,NA,ASSSHSKTGGDEQF
TRBV5-1,TRBJ2-2,few,ASTPLGLAGAGELF
TRBV5-5,TRBJ1-5,NA,ASSLWVEQPQH